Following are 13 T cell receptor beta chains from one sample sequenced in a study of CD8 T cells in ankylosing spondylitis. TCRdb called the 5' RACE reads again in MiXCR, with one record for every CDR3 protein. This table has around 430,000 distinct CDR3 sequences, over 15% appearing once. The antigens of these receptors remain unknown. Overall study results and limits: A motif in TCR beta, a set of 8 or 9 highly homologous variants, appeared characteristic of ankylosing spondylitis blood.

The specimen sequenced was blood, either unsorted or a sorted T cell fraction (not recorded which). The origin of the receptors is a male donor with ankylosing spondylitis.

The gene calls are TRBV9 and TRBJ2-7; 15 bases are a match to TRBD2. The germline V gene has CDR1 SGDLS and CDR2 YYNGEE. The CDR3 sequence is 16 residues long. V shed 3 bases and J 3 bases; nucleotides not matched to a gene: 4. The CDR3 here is CASSEGLAGGVYEQYF. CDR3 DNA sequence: TGTGCCAGCAGCGAGGGACTAGCGGGGGGCGTCTACGAGCAGTACTTC.

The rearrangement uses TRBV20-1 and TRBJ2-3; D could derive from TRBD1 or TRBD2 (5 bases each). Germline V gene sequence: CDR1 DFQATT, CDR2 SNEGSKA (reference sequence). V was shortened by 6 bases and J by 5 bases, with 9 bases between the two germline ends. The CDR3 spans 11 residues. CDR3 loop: CSAPRGDTQYF. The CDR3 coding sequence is TGCAGTGCACCGAGGGGAGATACGCAGTATTTT.

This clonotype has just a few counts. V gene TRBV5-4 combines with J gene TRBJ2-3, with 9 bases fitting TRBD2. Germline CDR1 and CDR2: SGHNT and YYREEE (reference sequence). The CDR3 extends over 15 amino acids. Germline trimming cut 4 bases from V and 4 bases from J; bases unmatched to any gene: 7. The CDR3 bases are TGTGCCAGCAGCCCGAGCGGGAGGCACGCAGATACGCAGTATTTT. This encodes CASSPSGRHADTQYF. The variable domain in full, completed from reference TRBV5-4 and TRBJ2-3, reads ETGVTQSPTHLIKTRGQQVTLRCSSQSGHNTVSWYQQALGQGPQFIFQYYREEENGRGNFPPRFSGLQFPNYSSELNVNALELDDSALYLCASSPSGRHADTQYFGPGTRLTVL.

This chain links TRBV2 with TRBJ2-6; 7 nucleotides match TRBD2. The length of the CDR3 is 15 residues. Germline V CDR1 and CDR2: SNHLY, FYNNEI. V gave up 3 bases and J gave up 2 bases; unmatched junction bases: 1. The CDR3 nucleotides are TGTGCCAGCAGTGAGGGAGGGGCTGGGGCCAACGTCCTGACTTTC. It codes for CASSEGGAGANVLTF. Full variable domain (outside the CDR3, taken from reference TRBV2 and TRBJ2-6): EPEVTQTPSHQVTQMGQEVILRCVPISNHLYFYWYRQILGQKVEFLVSFYNNEISEKSEIFDDQFSVERPDGSNFTLKIRSTKLEDSAMYFCASSEGGAGANVLTFGAGSRLTVL.

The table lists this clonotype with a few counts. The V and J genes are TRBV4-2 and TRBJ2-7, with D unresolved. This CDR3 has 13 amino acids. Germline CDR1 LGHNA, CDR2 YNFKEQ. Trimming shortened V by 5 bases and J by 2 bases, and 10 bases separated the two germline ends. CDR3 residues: CASSALEAYEQYF. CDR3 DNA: TGTGCCAGCAGCGCACTTGAAGCCTACGAGCAGTACTTC.

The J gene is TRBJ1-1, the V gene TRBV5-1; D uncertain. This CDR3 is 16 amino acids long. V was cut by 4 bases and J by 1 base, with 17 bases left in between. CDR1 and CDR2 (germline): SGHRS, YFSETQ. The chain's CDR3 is CASSLRGGSRNTEAFF. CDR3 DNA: TGCGCCAGCAGCCTGCGAGGAGGAAGTCGGAACACTGAAGCTTTCTTT.

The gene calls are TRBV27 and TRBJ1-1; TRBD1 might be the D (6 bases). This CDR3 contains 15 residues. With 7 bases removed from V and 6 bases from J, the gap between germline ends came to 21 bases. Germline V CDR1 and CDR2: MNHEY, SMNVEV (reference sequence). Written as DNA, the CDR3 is TGTGCCAGCACCCCACAGGGCGGGGGGCTGTCTGAAGCTTTCTTT. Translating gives CASTPQGGGLSEAFF.

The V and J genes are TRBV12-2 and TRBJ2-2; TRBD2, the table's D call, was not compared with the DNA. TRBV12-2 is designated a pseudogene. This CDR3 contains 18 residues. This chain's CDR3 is CASRLEPPSGSYTGELFF. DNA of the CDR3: TGTGCAAGTCGCTTAGAACCCCCTAGCGGGAGTTACACCGGGGAGCTGTTTTTT.

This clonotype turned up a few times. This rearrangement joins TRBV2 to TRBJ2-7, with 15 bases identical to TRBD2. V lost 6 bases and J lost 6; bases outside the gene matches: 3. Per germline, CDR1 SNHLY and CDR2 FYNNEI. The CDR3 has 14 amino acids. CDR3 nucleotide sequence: TGTGCCAGCAGCCCGGGACTAGCGGGAGGCGAGCAGTACTTC. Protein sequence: CASSPGLAGGEQYF.

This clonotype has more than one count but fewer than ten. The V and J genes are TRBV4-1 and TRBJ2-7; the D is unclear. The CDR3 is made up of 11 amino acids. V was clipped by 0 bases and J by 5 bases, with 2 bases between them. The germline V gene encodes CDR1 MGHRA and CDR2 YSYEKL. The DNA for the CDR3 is TGCGCCAGCAGCCAAGACCACGAGCAGTACTTC. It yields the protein CASSQDHEQYF.

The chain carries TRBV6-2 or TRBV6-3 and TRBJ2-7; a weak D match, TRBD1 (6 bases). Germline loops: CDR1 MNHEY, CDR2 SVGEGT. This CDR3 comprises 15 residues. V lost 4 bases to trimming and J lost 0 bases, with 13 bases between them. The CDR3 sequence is CASSSIDRLSYEQYF. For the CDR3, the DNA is TGTGCCAGCAGTTCCATCGACAGGCTCTCCTACGAGCAGTACTTC.

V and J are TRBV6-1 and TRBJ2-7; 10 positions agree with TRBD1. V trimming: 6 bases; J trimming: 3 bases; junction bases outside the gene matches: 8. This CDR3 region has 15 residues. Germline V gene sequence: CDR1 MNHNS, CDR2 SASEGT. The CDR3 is CASSQPRTGGYEQYF. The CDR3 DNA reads TGTGCCAGCAGCCAACCTAGGACAGGGGGCTACGAGCAGTACTTC.

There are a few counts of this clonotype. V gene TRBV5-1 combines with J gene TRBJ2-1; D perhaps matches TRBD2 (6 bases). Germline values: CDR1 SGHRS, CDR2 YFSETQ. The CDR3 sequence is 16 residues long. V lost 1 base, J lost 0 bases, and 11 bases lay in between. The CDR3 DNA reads TGCGCCAGCAGCTTGATCGGCGGGGCCTCCTACAATGAGCAGTTCTTC. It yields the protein CASSLIGGASYNEQFF.